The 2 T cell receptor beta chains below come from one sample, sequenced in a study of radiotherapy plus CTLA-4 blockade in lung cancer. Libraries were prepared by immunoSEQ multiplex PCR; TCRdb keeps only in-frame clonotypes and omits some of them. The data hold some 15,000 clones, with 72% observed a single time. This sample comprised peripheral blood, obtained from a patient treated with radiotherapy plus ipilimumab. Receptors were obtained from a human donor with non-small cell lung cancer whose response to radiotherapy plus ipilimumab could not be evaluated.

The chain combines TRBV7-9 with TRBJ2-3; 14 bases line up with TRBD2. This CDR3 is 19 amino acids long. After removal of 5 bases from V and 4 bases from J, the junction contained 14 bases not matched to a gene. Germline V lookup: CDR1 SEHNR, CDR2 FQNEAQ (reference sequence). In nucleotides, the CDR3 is TGTGCCAGCAGCCCGCGACTTGGACTAGCGGGGGGTGGAGCAGATACGCAGTATTTT. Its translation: CASSPRLGLAGGGADTQYF.

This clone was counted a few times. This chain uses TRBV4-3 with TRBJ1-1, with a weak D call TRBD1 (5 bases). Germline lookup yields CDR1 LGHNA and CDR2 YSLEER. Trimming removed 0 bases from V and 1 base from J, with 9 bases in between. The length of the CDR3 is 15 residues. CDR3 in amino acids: CASSQEQGWNTEAFF. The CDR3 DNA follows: TGCGCCAGCAGCCAAGAGCAGGGTTGGAACACTGAAGCTTTCTTT.